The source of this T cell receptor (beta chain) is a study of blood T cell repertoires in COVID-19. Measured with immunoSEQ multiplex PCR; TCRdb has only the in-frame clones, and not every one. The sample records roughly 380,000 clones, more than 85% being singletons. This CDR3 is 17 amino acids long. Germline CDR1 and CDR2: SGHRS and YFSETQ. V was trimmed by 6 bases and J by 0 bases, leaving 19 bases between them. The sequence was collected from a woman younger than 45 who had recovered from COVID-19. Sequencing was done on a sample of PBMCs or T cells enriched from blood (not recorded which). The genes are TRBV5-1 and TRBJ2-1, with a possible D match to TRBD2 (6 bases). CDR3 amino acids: CASTPAGGTISYNEQFF. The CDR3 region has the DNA TGCGCCAGCACCCCAGCGGGTGGTACGATCTCCTACAATGAGCAGTTCTTC.